A single sample is the source of the 25 T cell receptor beta chains below, sequenced in a study of T cells in Graves' hyperthyroidism and ophthalmopathy. From RNA transcripts, TCR beta CDR3 regions were amplified. Carried out on the TCR CDR3, a first-round RT-PCR used the HTBI primer set. Using its own MiXCR run on the multiplex PCR reads, TCRdb lists one record per CDR3 protein. The sample lists roughly 500,000 distinct CDR3 sequences; approximately 16% were seen once. The sequenced sample was blood. All receptors derive from a woman aged 25 to 39 with Graves' ophthalmopathy.

The sample holds many counts of this clonotype. The chain employs TRBV9 and TRBJ1-6, with D perhaps TRBD1 (6 bases). CDR3 length: 14 residues. V was shortened by 4 bases and J by 5 bases, with 10 bases between the two germline ends. Germline CDR1 and CDR2: SGDLS and YYNGEE. The CDR3, as DNA: TGTGCCAGCAGCACCCGACAGGATAATTCACCCCTCCACTTT. Its translation is CASSTRQDNSPLHF. Supplemented by reference TRBV9 and TRBJ1-6, the full variable domain reads DSGVTQTPKHLITATGQRVTLRCSPRSGDLSVYWYQQSLDQGLQFLIQYYNGEERAKGNILERFSAQQFPDLHSELNLSSLELGDSALYFCASSTRQDNSPLHFGNGTRLTVT.

Concerning this clonotype: This may come from a read error, since a much larger clone is one base off. CDR3 coding DNA: TGTGCCAGCAGTTTCATGGTCCAGGCCAAGGTGCAGTACTTC. Translating gives CASSFMVQAKVQYF. The chain recombines TRBV12-3 or TRBV12-4 with TRBJ2-7, with D unresolved. Trimming left V 3 bases short and J 9 bases short, with 18 bases between. The length of the CDR3 is 14 residues.

This clonotype was counted ten times or more. The rearrangement links TRBV30 to TRBJ1-5; maybe TRBD1 (6 bases). Germline V gene lookup returns CDR1 GTSNPN and CDR2 SVGIG (reference sequence). Between the trimmed V and J ends, which lost 2 bases and 6 bases, there was a span of 17 bases. This CDR3 has 15 amino acids. CDR3 loop: CAWSPQSGVRQPQHF. The CDR3 DNA follows: TGTGCCTGGAGTCCCCAATCAGGGGTGCGTCAGCCCCAGCATTTT.

This clonotype was recorded many times. The chain employs TRBV3-1 and TRBJ2-2; a weak D match, TRBD1 (5 bases). The CDR3 is 14 amino acids. Trimming pared 2 bases from V and 6 bases from J, leaving 10 bases between. Germline assignment: CDR1 LGHDT and CDR2 YNNKEL (reference sequence). CDR3 loop: CASSQSPGSGELFF. The CDR3 region has the DNA TGTGCCAGCAGCCAATCGCCAGGGTCCGGGGAGCTGTTTTTT.

CDR3 sequence (DNA): TGTGCCAGCAGCTTGGGGACAGGGCCTAACACCGGGGAGCTGTTTTTT. This encodes CASSLGTGPNTGELFF. The chain has TRBV5-8 and TRBJ2-2, with 8 nucleotides matching TRBD1. Trimming cost V 0 bases and J 2 bases; bases outside gene matches: 3. This CDR3 has 16 amino acids. The germline V gene has CDR1 SGHTS and CDR2 YDEGEE.

This chain uses TRBV6-1 with TRBJ2-5; no clear D gene. The ends were cut back, 7 bases at V and 4 bases at J, with 22 bases in the middle. The CDR3 sequence is 16 residues long. The V gene's germline CDR1 is MNHNS and CDR2 SASEGT. The CDR3 loop is CASISPPGVGRETQYF. As DNA, the CDR3 is TGTGCCAGCATTTCCCCACCTGGGGTTGGTAGAGAGACCCAGTACTTC.

This chain joins TRBV5-6 and TRBJ1-1; a weak D match, TRBD1 (6 bases). Germline values: CDR1 SGHDT, CDR2 YYEEEE. Trimming shortened V by 6 bases and J by 8 bases, and 17 bases separated the two germline ends. The CDR3 has 13 amino acids. The CDR3 DNA reads as TGTGCCAGCACCGGGGGGGCCGAGACCGAAGCTTTCTTT. It specifies CASTGGAETEAFF. Full variable domain (remainder filled in from reference TRBV5-6 and TRBJ1-1): DAGVTQSPTHLIKTRGQQVTLRCSPKSGHDTVSWYQQALGQGPQFIFQYYEEEERQRGNFPDRFSGHQFPNYSSELNVNALLLGDSALYLCASTGGAETEAFFGQGTRLTVV.

The table lists this clonotype with many counts. The chain has TRBV6-1 and TRBJ1-1, with a weak D call TRBD1 (5 bases). Looked up from germline, CDR1 is MNHNS and CDR2 is SASEGT. The CDR3 contains 14 residues. V was trimmed by 6 bases and J by 10 bases, leaving 21 bases between them. CDR3 protein: CASSPPERGSGAFF. CDR3 DNA: TGTGCCAGCAGCCCTCCGGAGCGGGGCTCTGGAGCTTTCTTT.

This clonotype was counted ten times or more. The chain combines TRBV7-2 with TRBJ1-5; 9 bases line up with TRBD1. The CDR3 length is 17 residues. CDR1 SGHTA and CDR2 FQGNSA come from the germline V gene. After removal of 0 bases from V and 1 base from J, the junction contained 4 bases not matched to a gene. As DNA, the CDR3 is TGTGCCAGCAGCTTAGCGGGACAGGGCGTCAGCAATCAGCCCCAGCATTTT. Protein sequence: CASSLAGQGVSNQPQHF.

Many counts were recorded for this clonotype. DNA for the CDR3: TGTGCCAGCAGCCTTGGCCTAGCCTATGAGCAGTTCTTC. It codes for CASSLGLAYEQFF. The V call is TRBV3-1, the J call TRBJ2-1; perhaps TRBD2 as D (5 bases). Germline values: CDR1 LGHDT, CDR2 YNNKEL (reference sequence). This CDR3 is 13 amino acids long. Deletions cut 4 bases from V and 8 bases from J, with 12 bases between.

This clonotype was detected only a few times. This sequence joins TRBV29-1 and TRBJ2-7; D is unresolved. V lost 7 bases to trimming and J lost 3 bases, with 10 bases between them. There are 11 residues in the CDR3. Per germline, CDR1 SQVTM and CDR2 ANQGSEA. CDR3 in amino acids: CSGQAGYEQYF. The DNA of the CDR3 is TGCAGCGGACAAGCAGGCTACGAGCAGTACTTC.

This clonotype was found a few times. This may be a read error, as it is one base from a much larger clone. The chain employs TRBV2 and TRBJ1-6; TRBD1 matches at 7 bases. CDR1 and CDR2 from the germline V gene are SNHLY and FYNNEI. This CDR3 has 15 amino acids. CDR3 DNA: TGTGCCGGCAGTGACGACGGACAGGCAGATTCACCCCTCCACTTT. Residues: CAGSDDGQADSPLHF.

This clonotype was observed a handful of times. The chain has TRBV7-2 and TRBJ2-7; the match to TRBD1 covers 8 bases. This CDR3 has 15 residues. The germline CDR1 and CDR2 sequences are SGHTA and FQGNSA. Germline trimming cut 3 bases from V and 6 bases from J; bases unmatched to any gene: 10. CDR3 in amino acids: CASSLPETGAPEQYF. The CDR3, as DNA: TGTGCCAGCAGCTTGCCCGAGACAGGGGCCCCCGAGCAGTACTTC.

This clonotype was counted only a few times. The chain uses TRBV6-2 or TRBV6-3 and TRBJ2-7; no definite D call. From germline, CDR1 is MNHEY and CDR2 SVGEGT. There are 15 residues in the CDR3. V was clipped by 6 bases and J by 0 bases, with 15 bases between them. In DNA, the CDR3 is TGTGCCAGCAGGGACGGCGGTGCGAACTCCTACGAGCAGTACTTC. Amino acids: CASRDGGANSYEQYF.

This clonotype was counted between two and nine times. This chain links TRBV7-9 with TRBJ2-4; D gene ambiguous. The germline gives CDR1 SEHNR, CDR2 FQNEAQ (reference sequence). Trimming removed 0 bases from V and 8 bases from J, with 8 bases in between. This CDR3 is 13 amino acids long. The DNA of the CDR3 is TGTGCCAGCAGCTTAGCAGGATCAGACATTCAGTACTTC. Residues: CASSLAGSDIQYF.

This clonotype was counted many times. The chain uses TRBV2 and TRBJ1-1, with D uncertain. V lost 3 bases and J 3 bases, leaving 14 bases between the germline ends. Germline lookup yields CDR1 SNHLY and CDR2 FYNNEI. The CDR3 is 15 residues long. The CDR3 protein is CASSERTITDTEAFF. CDR3 sequence (DNA): TGTGCCAGCAGTGAGAGGACGATTACCGACACTGAAGCTTTCTTT.

The rearrangement joins TRBV6-2 or TRBV6-3 to TRBJ2-1; perhaps TRBD1 as D (6 bases). This CDR3 is 14 amino acids long. Trimming removed 4 bases at V and 3 bases at J, with 10 bases between. Germline loops: CDR1 MNHEY, CDR2 SVGEGT. CDR3 nucleotide sequence: TGTGCCAGCAGTTTACGACAGGACTACAATGAGCAGTTCTTC. Protein product: CASSLRQDYNEQFF.

This clonotype showed up many times. This chain uses TRBV7-9 with TRBJ1-2; D is unclear. The germline V gene encodes CDR1 SEHNR and CDR2 FQNEAQ (reference sequence). V lost 5 bases, J lost 2 bases, and 12 bases lay in between. This CDR3 is built from 14 residues. DNA of the CDR3: TGTGCCAGCAGCCCCTCCGACCCAAACTATGGCTACACCTTC. Encoded protein: CASSPSDPNYGYTF.

This clonotype was seen repeatedly, ten times or more. This sequence joins TRBV10-3 and TRBJ2-7; 7 bases fit TRBD1. This CDR3 region has 14 residues. With V trimmed by 7 bases and J by 2 bases, 8 bases remained unmatched. Germline-derived CDR1 and CDR2 are ENHRY and SYGVKD. This CDR3 is CAITNRQGAYEQYF. DNA of the CDR3: TGTGCCATCACCAATCGGCAGGGGGCCTACGAGCAGTACTTC.

The chain couples TRBV10-3 to TRBJ2-7, with D possibly TRBD1 on 8 matching bases. The CDR3 covers 19 residues. In germline, CDR1 is ENHRY, CDR2 SYGVKD. Trimming shortened V by 6 bases and J by 1 base, and 28 bases separated the two germline ends. CDR3 loop: CAIREHRGRVAEPSYEQYF. In DNA form, the CDR3 reads TGTGCCATCAGGGAACACAGGGGGAGGGTAGCGGAACCATCCTACGAGCAGTACTTC.

The chain uses TRBV6-5 and TRBJ2-2, with D hard to call. The germline V and J ends were trimmed by 2 bases and 5 bases, with 18 bases remaining between them. Germline V gene data show CDR1 as MNHEY and CDR2 as SVGAGI. The CDR3 has 17 amino acids. CDR3 protein: CASSYLLRRSDTGELFF. DNA of the CDR3: TGTGCCAGCAGTTACCTTCTTCGAAGGAGCGATACCGGGGAGCTGTTTTTT.

This clonotype was found a few times. The J gene is TRBJ1-5, the V gene TRBV20-1, with 7 bases identical to TRBD1. This CDR3 has 15 amino acids. V trimming: 2 bases; J trimming: 3 bases; junction bases outside the gene matches: 7. Germline assignment: CDR1 DFQATT and CDR2 SNEGSKA (reference sequence). The CDR3 is CSARRGQSLNQPQHF. As DNA, the CDR3 is TGCAGTGCTAGAAGGGGACAGAGCCTCAATCAGCCCCAGCATTTT.

J is TRBJ1-1 and V is TRBV20-1; the D is unclear. There are 12 residues in the CDR3. Germline CDR1 reads DFQATT; CDR2 reads SNEGSKA (reference sequence). V lost 3 bases and J lost 0, with 5 bases in between. In DNA, the CDR3 is TGCAGTGCTAGCGGGGTGAACACTGAAGCTTTCTTT. It specifies CSASGVNTEAFF.

This clonotype has more than one count but fewer than ten. DNA for the CDR3: TGTGCCAGCAGTTTACCAGGGGCTACATATGGCTACACCTTC. Encoded protein: CASSLPGATYGYTF. The chain uses TRBV28 and TRBJ1-2, with a tentative D call TRBD1 (6 bases). The CDR3 has 14 amino acids. Trimming took 2 bases from V and 5 from J, leaving 12 bases between them. Germline CDR1 MDHEN, CDR2 SYDVKM.

This clonotype was picked up many times. The chain couples TRBV18 to TRBJ2-5; D may match TRBD1 or TRBD2 (5 bases each). This CDR3 spans 17 amino acids. The germline V gene has CDR1 KGHSH and CDR2 LQKENI. V shed 0 bases and J shed 7 bases, with 21 bases lying between them. The CDR3 is CASSPPIRDAMVGTQYF. The CDR3 DNA is TGTGCCAGCTCACCACCAATCCGGGACGCCATGGTGGGGACCCAGTACTTC.